Here is one T cell receptor (beta chain) with its context. This sample was taken from a study of blood T cell repertoires in COVID-19. The wider study: Sources were T cells, B-cell-depleted T cells, or PBMCs; the material itself was cDNA or gDNA.

In the study's own analysis: From reference gene primer amplification, estimates of nucleated cell counts were derived. Assay: immunoSEQ multiplex PCR; the TCRdb copy retains only in-frame clones and omits some. V and J calls and clone size are as listed in that table; D and trimming were resolved from the DNA. The data hold about 140,000 clones, with about 83% observed a single time. Between the trimmed V and J ends, which lost 4 bases and 9 bases, there was a span of 16 bases. This CDR3 region has 13 residues. In germline, CDR1 is WNHNN, CDR2 SYGVQD (reference sequence). The TCR originated in a human donor in a cohort sampled during active COVID-19. The chain combines TRBV10-1 with TRBJ2-7; a possible D gene is TRBD2 (6 bases). The source material was peripheral blood. The CDR3 DNA reads as TGCGCCAGCAGTGCAGGCCGGGACTTTGGGCAGTACTTC. Protein sequence: CASSAGRDFGQYF.